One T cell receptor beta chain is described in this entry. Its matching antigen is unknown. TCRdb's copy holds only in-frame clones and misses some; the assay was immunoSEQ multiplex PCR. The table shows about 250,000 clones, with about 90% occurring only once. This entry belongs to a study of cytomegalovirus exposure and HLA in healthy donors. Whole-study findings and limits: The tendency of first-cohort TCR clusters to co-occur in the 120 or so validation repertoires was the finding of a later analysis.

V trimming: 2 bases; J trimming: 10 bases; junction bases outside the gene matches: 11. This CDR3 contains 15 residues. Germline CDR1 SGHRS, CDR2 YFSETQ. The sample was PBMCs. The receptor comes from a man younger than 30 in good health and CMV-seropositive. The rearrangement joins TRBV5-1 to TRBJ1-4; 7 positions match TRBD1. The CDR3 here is CASSFGTDLHRKLFF. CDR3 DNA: TGCGCCAGCAGCTTCGGGACAGACCTGCACCGAAAACTGTTTTTT.